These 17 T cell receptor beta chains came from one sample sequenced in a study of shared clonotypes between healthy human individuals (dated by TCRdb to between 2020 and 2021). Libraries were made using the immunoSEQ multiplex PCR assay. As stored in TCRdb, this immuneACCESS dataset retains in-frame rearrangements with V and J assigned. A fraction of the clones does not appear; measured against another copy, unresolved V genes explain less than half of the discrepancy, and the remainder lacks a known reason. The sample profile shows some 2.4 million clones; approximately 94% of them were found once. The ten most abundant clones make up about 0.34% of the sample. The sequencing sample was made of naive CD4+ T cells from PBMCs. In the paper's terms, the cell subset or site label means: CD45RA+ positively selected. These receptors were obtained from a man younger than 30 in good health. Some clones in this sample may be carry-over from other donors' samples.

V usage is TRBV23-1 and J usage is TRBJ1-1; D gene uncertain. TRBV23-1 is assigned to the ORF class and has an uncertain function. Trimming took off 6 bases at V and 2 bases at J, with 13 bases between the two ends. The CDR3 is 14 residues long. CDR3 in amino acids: CASSPPRGNTEAFF. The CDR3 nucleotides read TGCGCCAGCAGCCCCCCGCGGGGTAACACTGAAGCTTTCTTT.

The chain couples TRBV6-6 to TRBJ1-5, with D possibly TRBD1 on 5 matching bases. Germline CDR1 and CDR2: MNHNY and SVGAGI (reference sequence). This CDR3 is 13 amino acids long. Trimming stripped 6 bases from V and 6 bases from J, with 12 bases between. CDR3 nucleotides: TGTGCCAGCAGGATAGGGGCGGGTCAGCCCCAGCATTTT. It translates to CASRIGAGQPQHF.

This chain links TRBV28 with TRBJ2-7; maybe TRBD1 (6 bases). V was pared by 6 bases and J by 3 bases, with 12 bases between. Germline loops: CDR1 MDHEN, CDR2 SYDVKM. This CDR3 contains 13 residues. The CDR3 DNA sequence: TGTGCCAGCAGAGTGGGGGCGAACTACGAGCAGTACTTC. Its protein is CASRVGANYEQYF.

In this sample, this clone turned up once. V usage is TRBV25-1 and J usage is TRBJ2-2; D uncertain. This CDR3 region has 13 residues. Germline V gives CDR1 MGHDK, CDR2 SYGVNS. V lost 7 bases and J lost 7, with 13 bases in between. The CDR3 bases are TGTGCCAGCACCGAAAGGTTTCTCGGGGAGCTGTTTTTT. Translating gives CASTERFLGELFF. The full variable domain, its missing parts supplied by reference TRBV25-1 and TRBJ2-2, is EADIYQTPRYLVIGTGKKITLECSQTMGHDKMYWYQQDPGMELHLIHYSYGVNSTEKGDLSSESTVSRIRTEHFPLTLESARPSHTSQYLCASTERFLGELFFGEGSRLTVL.

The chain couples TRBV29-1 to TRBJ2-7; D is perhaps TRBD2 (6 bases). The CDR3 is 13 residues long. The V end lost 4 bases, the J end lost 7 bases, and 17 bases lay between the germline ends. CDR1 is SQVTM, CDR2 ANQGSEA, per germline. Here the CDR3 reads CSVGAGSRGEQYF. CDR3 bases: TGCAGCGTTGGTGCGGGGAGCCGTGGGGAGCAGTACTTC.

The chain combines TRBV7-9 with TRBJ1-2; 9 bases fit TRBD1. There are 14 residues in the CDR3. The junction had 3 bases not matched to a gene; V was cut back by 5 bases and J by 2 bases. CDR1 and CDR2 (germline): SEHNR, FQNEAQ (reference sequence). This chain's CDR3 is CASSAGQGNYGYTF. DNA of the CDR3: TGTGCCAGCAGCGCGGGACAGGGAAACTATGGCTACACCTTC.

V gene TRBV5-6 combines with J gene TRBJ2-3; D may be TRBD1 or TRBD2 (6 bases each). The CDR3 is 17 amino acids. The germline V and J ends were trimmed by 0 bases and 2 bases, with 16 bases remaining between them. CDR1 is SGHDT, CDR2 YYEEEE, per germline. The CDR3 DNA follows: TGTGCCAGCAGCTTGGTCCGGGGGACACCAGACACAGATACGCAGTATTTT. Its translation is CASSLVRGTPDTDTQYF.

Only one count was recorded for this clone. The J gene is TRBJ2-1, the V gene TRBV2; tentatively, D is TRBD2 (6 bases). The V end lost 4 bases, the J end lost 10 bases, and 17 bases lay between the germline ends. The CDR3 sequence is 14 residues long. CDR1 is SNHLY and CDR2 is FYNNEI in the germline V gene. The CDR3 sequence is CASSVSGDFREQFF. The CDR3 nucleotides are TGTGCCAGCAGTGTTAGCGGCGATTTCCGGGAGCAGTTCTTC. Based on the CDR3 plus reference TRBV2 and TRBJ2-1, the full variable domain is EPEVTQTPSHQVTQMGQEVILRCVPISNHLYFYWYRQILGQKVEFLVSFYNNEISEKSEIFDDQFSVERPDGSNFTLKIRSTKLEDSAMYFCASSVSGDFREQFFGPGTRLTVL.

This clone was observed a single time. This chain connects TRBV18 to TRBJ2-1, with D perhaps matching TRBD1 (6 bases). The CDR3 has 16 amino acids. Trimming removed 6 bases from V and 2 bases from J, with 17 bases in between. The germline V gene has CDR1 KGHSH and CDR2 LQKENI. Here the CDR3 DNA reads TGTGCCAGCTCCTTTGGGGGCGGAATGACCTACAATGAGCAGTTCTTC. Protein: CASSFGGGMTYNEQFF.

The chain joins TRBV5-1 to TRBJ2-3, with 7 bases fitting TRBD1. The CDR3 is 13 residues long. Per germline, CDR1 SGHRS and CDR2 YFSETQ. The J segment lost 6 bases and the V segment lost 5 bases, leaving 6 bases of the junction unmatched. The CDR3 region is CASRKGAGDTQYF. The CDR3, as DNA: TGCGCCAGCAGAAAGGGGGCAGGTGATACGCAGTATTTT.

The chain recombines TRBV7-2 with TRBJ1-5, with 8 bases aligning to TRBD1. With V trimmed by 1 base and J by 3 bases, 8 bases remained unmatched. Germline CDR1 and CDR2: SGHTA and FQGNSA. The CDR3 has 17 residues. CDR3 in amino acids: CASSLGTGGRFNQPQHF. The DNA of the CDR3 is TGTGCCAGCAGCTTAGGTACAGGGGGGCGGTTCAATCAGCCCCAGCATTTT.

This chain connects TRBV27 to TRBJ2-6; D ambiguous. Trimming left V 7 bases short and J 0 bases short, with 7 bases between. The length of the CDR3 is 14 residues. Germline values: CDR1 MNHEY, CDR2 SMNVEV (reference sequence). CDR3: CASTLFSGANVLTF. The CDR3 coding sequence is TGTGCCAGCACCCTATTCTCTGGGGCCAACGTCCTGACTTTC.

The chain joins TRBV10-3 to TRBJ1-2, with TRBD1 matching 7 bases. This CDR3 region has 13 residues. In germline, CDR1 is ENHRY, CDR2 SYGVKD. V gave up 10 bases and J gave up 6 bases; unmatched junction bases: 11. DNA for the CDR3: TGTGCCACAGCGAGACAGGGCCCCAATGGCTACACCTTC. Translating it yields CATARQGPNGYTF.

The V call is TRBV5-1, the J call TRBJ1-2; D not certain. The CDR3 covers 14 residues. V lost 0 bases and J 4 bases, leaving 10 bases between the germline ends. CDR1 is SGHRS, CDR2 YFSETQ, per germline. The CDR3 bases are TGCGCCAGCAGCTTGGAGAAGGGCCCCTATGGCTACACCTTC. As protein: CASSLEKGPYGYTF.

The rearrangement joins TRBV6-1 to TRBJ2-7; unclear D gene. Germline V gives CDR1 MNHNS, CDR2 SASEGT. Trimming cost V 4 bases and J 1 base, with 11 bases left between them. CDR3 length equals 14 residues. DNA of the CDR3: TGTGCCAGCAGTGGGCGTTACCTTTCCTACGAGCAGTACTTC. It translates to CASSGRYLSYEQYF.

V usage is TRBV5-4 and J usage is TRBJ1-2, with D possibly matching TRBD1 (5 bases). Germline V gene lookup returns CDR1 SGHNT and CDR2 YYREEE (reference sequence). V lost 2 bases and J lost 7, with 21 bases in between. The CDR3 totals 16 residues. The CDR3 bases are TGTGCCAGCAGCTTAAGGACACGGGACGGGGCCTTTGGCTACACCTTC. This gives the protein CASSLRTRDGAFGYTF.

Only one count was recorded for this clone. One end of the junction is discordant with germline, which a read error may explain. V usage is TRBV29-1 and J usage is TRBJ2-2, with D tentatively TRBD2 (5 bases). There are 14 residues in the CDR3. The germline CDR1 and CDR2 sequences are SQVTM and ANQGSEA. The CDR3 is CSVGSYANTGELLF. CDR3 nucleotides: TGCAGCGTTGGGTCCTACGCGAACACCGGGGAGCTGCTTTTT.